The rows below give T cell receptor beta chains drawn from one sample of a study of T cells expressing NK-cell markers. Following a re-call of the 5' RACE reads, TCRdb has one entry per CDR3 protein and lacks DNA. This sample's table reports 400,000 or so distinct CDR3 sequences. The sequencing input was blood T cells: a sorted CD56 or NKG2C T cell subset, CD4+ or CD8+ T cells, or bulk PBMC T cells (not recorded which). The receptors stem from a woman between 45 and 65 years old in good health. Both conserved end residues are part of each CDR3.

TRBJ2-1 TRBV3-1 CASSHLAGGEQFF
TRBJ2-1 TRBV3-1 CASSDGLAGGVEQFF
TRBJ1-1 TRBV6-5 CASSYDNEAFF
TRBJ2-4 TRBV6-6 CASSSTLGGKNIQYF
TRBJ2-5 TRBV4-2 CASSQSLSTQETQYF
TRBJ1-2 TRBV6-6 CASSYSANYGYTF
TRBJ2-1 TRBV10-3 CAISGSSGGGEQFF
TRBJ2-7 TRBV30 CAWRDGIGYEQYF
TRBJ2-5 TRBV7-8 CASSPIQEETQYF
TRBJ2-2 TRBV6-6 CASRLGTRNTGELFF
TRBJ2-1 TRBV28 CASSSITGKNEQFF
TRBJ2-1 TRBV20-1 CSAYLVDEQFF
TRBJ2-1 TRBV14 CASSQSPPGLGHNEQFF
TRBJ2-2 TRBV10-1 CARKKNGELFF
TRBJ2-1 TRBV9 CASSVSATYNEQFF
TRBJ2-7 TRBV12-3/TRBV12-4 CASSPGDHYYEQYF
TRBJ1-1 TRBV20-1 CSARNPARGSTEAFF
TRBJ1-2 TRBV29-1 CSVEALEYGYTF
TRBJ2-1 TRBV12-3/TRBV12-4 CASTATSGNYNEQFF
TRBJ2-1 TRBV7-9 CASREVPYNEQFF
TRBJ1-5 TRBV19 CASSIGPQGLIGGSNQPQHF
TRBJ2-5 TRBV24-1 CATSDFAGEETQYF
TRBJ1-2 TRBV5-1 CASSEDRGFDGYTF
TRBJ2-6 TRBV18 CASSPVPQWSSGANVLTF
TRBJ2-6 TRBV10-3 CATAEGANVLTF
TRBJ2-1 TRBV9 CASSVAPRLAPAYNEQFF
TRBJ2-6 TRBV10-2 CASRGTSGRRDSGANVLTF
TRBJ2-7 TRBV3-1 CASSRSKGFEQYF
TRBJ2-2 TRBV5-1 CASSLIGIANPNTGELFF
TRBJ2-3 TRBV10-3 CAIGLGKGDTQYF
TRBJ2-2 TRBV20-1 CSAIPTTGSHTGELFF
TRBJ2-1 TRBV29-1 CSVRTSGTYEQFF
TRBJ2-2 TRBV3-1 CASKLVGGELFF
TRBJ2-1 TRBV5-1 CASSLGGGEQFF
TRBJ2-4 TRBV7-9 CASSGSLGVAGAKNIQYF
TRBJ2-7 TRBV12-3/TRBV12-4 CASTVSVLYEQYF
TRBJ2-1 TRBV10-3 CAISSLEREETHEQFF
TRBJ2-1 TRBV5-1 CASSSGQGAWESRYNEQFF
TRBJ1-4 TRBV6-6 CASSYRAEGLFF
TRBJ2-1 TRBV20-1 CSARRGVNEQFF
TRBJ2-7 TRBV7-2 CASSLARVSYEQYF
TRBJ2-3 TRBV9 CASSEEGRTSGTDTQYF
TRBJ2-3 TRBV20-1 CSAVTPGLAGASDTQYF
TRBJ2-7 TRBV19 CASSIEGRYEQYF
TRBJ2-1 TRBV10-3 CAISESKGNSYNEQFF
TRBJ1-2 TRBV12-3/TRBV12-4 CASSTGGYYGYTF
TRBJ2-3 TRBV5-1 CASSSTTGRTDTQYF